This T cell receptor beta chain was captured in a study of cytomegalovirus exposure and HLA in healthy donors. The study, taken as a whole, reports: In an earlier analysis, most TCR beta V segments were productive about 87% or about 30% of the time. Later analysis demonstrated an association between a missense DCLRE1C variant and TCR beta V- and J-gene trimming. Cytomegalovirus-associated TCR beta chains were listed, numbering 150 to 200.

A multiplex PCR was run with 60 Vbeta primers and 13 Jbeta primers. Assay used: immunoSEQ multiplex PCR; TCRdb lists only in-frame clones, some missing. The table lists more than 100,000 clones, 50% to 75% of them singletons, with roughly 8.6% in the top ten. Concerning this clone: Its antigen is not known.

V trimming: 6 bases; J trimming: 2 bases; junction bases outside the gene matches: 5. CDR1 is SNHLY and CDR2 is FYNNEI in the germline V gene. CDR3 length: 14 residues. The rearrangement links TRBV2 to TRBJ2-3; 7 nucleotides align to TRBD2. Sequenced input: PBMCs. This sequence originates from a woman aged 40 to 49 in good health and CMV-seropositive. The DNA for the CDR3 is TGTGCCAGCAGACCCCTAGCGGACACAGATACGCAGTATTTT. The encoded protein is CASRPLADTDTQYF.